The sequence of this T cell receptor (beta chain) was determined in a study of cytomegalovirus exposure and HLA in healthy donors (TCRdb year 2017). Study-level background: According to an earlier analysis of several hundred of the donors, 150 million to 200 million T cells yielded over 100 million unique TCR beta sequences and around 300 Gb of sequence data. Every repertoire in the discovery cohort had been generated on one and the same sequencing platform. An earlier analysis of 500 to 650 of the donors applied high-throughput TCR beta sequencing to assess whether each TCR beta V gene segment acted as functional or pseudogenic. The study used immunosequencing to profile the T cell repertoires of approximately 690 subjects and linked those repertoires to cytomegalovirus serostatus. A later analysis re-examined previously published TCR beta repertoires from more than 550 donors and added high-resolution HLA genotyping to investigate patterns of TCR occurrence. A later genetic analysis used genome-wide SNP genotypes for 398 of the 666 donors, treating that subset as a discovery cohort. To predict cytomegalovirus infection status, the study brought together high-throughput TCR immunosequencing, statistical association of individual TCRs with disease status, and machine learning. Among the approximately 400 genotyped donors, around 81% belonged to the genetic ancestry cluster associated with self-reported Caucasian donors. About five DR-DQ haplotypes were treated as single units for association and clustering because of strong linkage in the cohort. Rather than drawing on any new phenotypic data, the later analysis identified candidate immune exposures from TCR beta sequences and the way those sequences occurred across donors. In addition to the first cohort of 666 subjects, a separate validation cohort of approximately 130 different subjects was used. On average, 235,054 unique TCR beta nucleotide sequences were sequenced per donor among several hundred genotyped donors of the cohort, with 15% to 20% of those sequences being non-productive. The number of donors typed differed by locus, with 629-630 for A, B, C, DRB1 and DQB1, 522 for DQA1, 606 for DPA1, and some 440 for DPB1. About 320 gigabases of sequencing data and approximately 80 million unique TCR sequences were included in an early release covering 500 to 750 HLA-typed donors. The study aimed to test whether cataloging public T cell receptors could reveal signatures of past pathogen exposure. Alongside the repertoire data, information on donor age, sex, ethnicity and CMV serostatus was compiled. Both class I and class II loci were covered by HLA typing, at four-digit resolution. The study at large found these results: A cluster of highly shared sequence variants was judged likely to be a technical artifact of the sequencing pipeline. In the study, around 150 TCR beta chains were listed as associated with cytomegalovirus. For the cohort, immune exposure information was limited to CMV serostatus. Specific HLA alleles were associated with 15,000 to 20,000 TCR beta sequences at a false discovery rate of 0.05 in a later analysis. A later analysis found that TCR association rates varied across HLA loci, with DRB1 alleles showing the most associated TCRs and HLA-C alleles the fewest. In a later analysis, several top co-occurrence clusters were reported to appear linked to parvovirus B19, influenza, CMV and Epstein-Barr virus. Because HLA typing was unavailable for some donors at each locus, only the typed subset was used in association tests. Roughly uniform sequencing depth across donors was assumed in presence/absence analyses, although this assumption may not hold. According to the authors, the approach could potentially be generalized to other disease states and immunological phenotypes. When HLA alleles, especially DR and DQ, strongly co-occurred, attributing TCR associations to individual alleles was difficult. In an earlier analysis of 587 of the donors, most TCR beta V segments appeared in productive rearrangements about 87% or about 30% of the time, broadly matching IMGT annotations. Approximately 18 rarely observed V segments, including chromosome 9 orphons, were excluded from the earlier analysis of a few hundred of the donors because counts were too low. According to a later genetic analysis, donors in an Asian-associated ancestry cluster had fewer N-insertions in productive TCRs than the approximately 710-donor mean. Linkage disequilibrium might explain the correlated functional status among segregating V segments, but an unknown experimental factor could not be ruled out. An association between a missense DCLRE1C variant and V-gene and J-gene trimming of TCR beta chains was found in a later genetic analysis and replicated in an independent cohort. Most TCR sequences were observed very rarely across donors, whereas some public TCRs were present in many individuals. The classifier was reported to diagnose cytomegalovirus status with high specificity and sensitivity in both the original cohort and the validation cohort. In vitro tests confirmed that a few of the cytomegalovirus-associated TCR beta chains recognize cytomegalovirus antigens. Some IMGT-functional V segments, including TRBV6-2 and TRBV6-3, could not be told apart with the 87-base-pair reads, so those segments were excluded. In a later analysis, most CMV-associated TCR beta chains were found to appear HLA-restricted, with HLA associations seemingly driven largely by CMV exposure. Only TCR beta chains were sequenced in this cohort, and the absence of alpha or paired-chain data limited detectable features. A further reported finding was that TCR beta sequences accurately predicted the HLA-A and HLA-B alleles for most subjects in the first cohort. A later analysis found that HLA-associated TCR beta chains were more clonally expanded and had lower generation probabilities than equally common non-associated chains.

The cohort comprised more than 550 healthy bone marrow donors. At the time of sampling, all cohort members were nominally healthy, though unrecorded immune exposures were likely present. The donor was CMV seronegative and was included in the group of 352 seronegative cohort members. A peripheral blood sample was provided by each donor, and peripheral blood mononuclear cells were used for TCR beta sequencing. The Qiagen DNeasy Blood Extraction Kit was used to extract genomic DNA from the blood cell samples. Library preparation employed the immunoSEQ multiplex PCR assay. A mixture of 60 forward primers for TCR Vbeta segments and 13 reverse primers for TCR Jbeta segments was used in the multiplex PCR. The CDR3 region of rearranged TCR beta genes was amplified from genomic DNA by a multiplex PCR assay. The Illumina HiSeq System was used to sequence the amplified TCR beta libraries as 87-base-pair reads. The original methods were these. Across the 670 or so repertoires, a later analysis counted around 80 million unique TCR beta chains, around 11 million of which were shared by at least two donors. A nearest-neighbor algorithm error-corrected the raw reads and collapsed the reads into unique sequences, merging closely related sequences to remove PCR and sequencing errors. V, D and J gene segments were assigned by aligning CDR3 sequences to IMGT reference sequences. For a sequence to be retained, a match of at least six nucleotides was required to both a V gene segment and a J gene segment. A rearrangement counted as productive if the CDR3 had no stop codons and remained in frame with V and J, and every other rearrangement counted as non-productive. Following IMGT convention, CDR3 was defined as the stretch from the second conserved V-encoded cysteine up to the conserved J-encoded phenylalanine. Sequences without an unambiguous match to a single V gene segment were excluded from the earlier analysis of 500 to 700 of the donors. An earlier analysis of 500 to 600 of the donors classified V segments as functional when productive rearrangements were above 56.7% and as segregating when the standard deviation between donors was above 5%. To diagnose cytomegalovirus status from the catalog of TCR beta chain sequences, a statistical classification framework was built. In a later analysis, TCR nucleotide sequences were compared against IMGT/GENE-DB human TR gene sequences so that V and J genes could be assigned. In a later analysis, CDR3 sequences and most-parsimonious VDJ recombination scenarios were assigned using the TCRdist pipeline. In a later analysis, each TCR beta chain was defined by its CDR3 amino acid sequence together with its V-gene family, and reads without a unique V-gene family were excluded. To address suspected cross-contamination and a sequencing artifact, a later analysis removed around 600 highly shared, low-generation-probability nucleotide sequences. In a later analysis, a clonal expansion index was calculated for each public chain from normalized within-repertoire ranks of inferred template counts. A later analysis computed generation probabilities with a VDJ recombination model fitted to out-of-frame rearrangements, and checked the results against IGoR. A later analysis scored TCR-TCR, TCR-HLA and TCR-CMV co-occurrence with hypergeometric tests, applying a repertoire-size bias correction to TCR pairs. False discovery rates were estimated in a later analysis by permuting HLA or CMV assignments 20 times. A later analysis grouped co-occurring TCRs with DBSCAN, adding TCRdist sequence similarity when clustering within HLA-allele-positive subsets. Repertoires with fewer than 30,000 or more than 120,000 public chains were left out of co-occurrence clustering, as were five repertoires with anomalous nucleotide sharing. Imported from immuneACCESS, the table was reduced by TCRdb to in-frame sequences with V and J called. These copies leave out some clones; in studies compared against another copy, an unresolved V gene accounts for under half, and the cause of the remainder is not known. D and trimming come from the DNA, and the V and J calls and clone size come from that table. The sample data list about 140,000 clones, and around 81% of these were observed just once. The ten top clones hold about 2.2% of the sample.

Trimming removed 4 bases from V and 2 bases from J, leaving 16 bases between the germline ends. The CDR3 measures 16 amino acids from cysteine to phenylalanine. Only the CDR3 region is kept as DNA, spanning 48 bases read in frame from base 1. The germline V gene supplies CDR1 SGHRS and CDR2 YFSETQ. In the case of this clone: Its recognized antigen is unknown. Nothing much larger sits one base from this clone, and base qualities are not available.

The rearrangement combines TRBV5-1 with TRBJ2-4, and the D gene may be TRBD2, 5 bases matching. The clonotype originates from a man between 50 and 59 years old in good health and CMV-seronegative. The sequencing sample was made of PBMCs. The base sequence is TGCGCCAGCAGCGGGAGTTTTGGTGGAACCAAAAACATTCAGTACTTC. Its protein reads: CASSGSFGGTKNIQYF.